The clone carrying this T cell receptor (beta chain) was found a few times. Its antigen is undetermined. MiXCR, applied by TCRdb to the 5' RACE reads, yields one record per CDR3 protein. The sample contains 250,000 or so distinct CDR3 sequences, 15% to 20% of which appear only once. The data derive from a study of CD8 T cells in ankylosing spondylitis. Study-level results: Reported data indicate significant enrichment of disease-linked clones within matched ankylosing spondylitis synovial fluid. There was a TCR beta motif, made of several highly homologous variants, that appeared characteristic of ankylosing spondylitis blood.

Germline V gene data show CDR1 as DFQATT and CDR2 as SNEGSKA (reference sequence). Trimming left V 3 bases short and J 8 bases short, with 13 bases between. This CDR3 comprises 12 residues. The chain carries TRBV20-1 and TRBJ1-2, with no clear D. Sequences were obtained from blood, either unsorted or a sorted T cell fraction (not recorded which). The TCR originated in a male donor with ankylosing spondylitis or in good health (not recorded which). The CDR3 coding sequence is TGCAGTGCTAGTTACCCCCCGGGGGGCTACACCTTC. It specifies CSASYPPGGYTF.